This T cell receptor beta chain originates from a study of T cell responses to AZD1222 COVID-19 vaccine (dated by TCRdb to the early 2020s). Background for the entire study: A total of 230 to 250 trial participants underwent TCR sequencing, of whom nearly 210 had received two doses of AZD1222 and 26 had received two doses of the MenACWY control vaccine. Trial participants were enrolled by age into 18-55, 56-69 and 70-plus year subgroups, with roughly 150, 30 and 60 TCR-sequenced participants respectively. Overall results and qualifications from the work: No day 14 peak-response samples were available, so repertoires were characterized only after the peak T cell response. Vaccine-associated CD4 TCRs spanned the whole spike protein, with dominant responses in regions 160-218 and 743-854. Most participants were white British and females outnumbered males, and the authors suggested that clonal diversity may have been underestimated. Conclusions about previously exposed vaccinees are limited, since just six or seven AZD1222 recipients were seropositive for SARS-CoV-2 at baseline. Epitopes outside the regions mutated in the B.1.351 and B.1.1.7 variants were reportedly recognized by nearly half of the unique spike-specific TCRs. Spike-specific TCR breadth and depth rose significantly after two AZD1222 doses compared with day 0 and with MenACWY recipients. In the small 56-69-year group, the increase in depth fell short of significance, most likely because of low power.

Per the publication, the time point label means: about 28 days (+/-7) after the second vaccine dose. AZD1222 recipients whose second dose came at about 4 weeks and those whose second dose came at about 12 weeks were combined into one group, since spike-specific TCR depth and breadth did not differ between the two schedules. The vaccinee samples were drawn from two UK trials, COV001 and COV002, one of which was a single-blind randomized controlled phase 2/3 trial testing AZD1222 (ChAdOx1 nCoV-19) in healthy adults. Trial participant PBMC samples were collected at day 0 and day 28 after the second dose for TCRbeta chain sequencing. Trimming removed 5 bases from V and 8 bases from J, leaving 15 bases between the germline ends. CDR1 and CDR2 are drawn from the germline V gene (reference sequence): SEHNR, FQNEAQ. Measured from the cysteine to the phenylalanine, the CDR3 is 13 residues long. The sequence is cut down to CDR3 DNA, 39 bases in frame from base 1.

Regarding this clone: Its target antigen remains unknown. No base qualities exist here, and no much larger clone lies one base off it.

The CDR3 regions of human TCRbeta chains were analyzed by immunosequencing. The original methods were these. TCRs in the repertoires were compared against a reference library of SARS-CoV-2-specific TCRs that had been generated with the MIRA antigen-specificity platform. Breadth meant the fraction of unique TCRs that were SARS-CoV-2-associated, whereas depth meant the fraction of total T cells that were SARS-CoV-2-associated. Using the MIRA data, each spike-specific TCR was mapped to the spike region that the TCR reacts to and placed in a CD4 or CD8 class. Log10-transformed breadth and depth values were compared by one-way ANOVA with Sidak's multiple comparisons tests. TCRdb holds this immuneACCESS table with in-frame rearrangements only. Some clones are missing; in checked studies, unresolved V genes explain under half, and the rest has no known cause. V and J calls and clone size follow that table, whereas D and trimming were derived from the DNA. The sample table records approximately 120,000 clones; approximately 85% of these occur just once. The ten most abundant clones make up over 5% of the sample.

The chain couples TRBV7-9 to TRBJ1-2, with TRBD1 as a weak D call on 6 bases. The sequence came from an adult who received the AZD1222 COVID-19 vaccine. The source was peripheral blood, collected 28 days after the second AZD1222 dose. The sequenced DNA: TGTGCCAGCAGCGGGAGTGGGGGGCAGGGCTACACCTTC. This translates into CASSGSGGQGYTF.